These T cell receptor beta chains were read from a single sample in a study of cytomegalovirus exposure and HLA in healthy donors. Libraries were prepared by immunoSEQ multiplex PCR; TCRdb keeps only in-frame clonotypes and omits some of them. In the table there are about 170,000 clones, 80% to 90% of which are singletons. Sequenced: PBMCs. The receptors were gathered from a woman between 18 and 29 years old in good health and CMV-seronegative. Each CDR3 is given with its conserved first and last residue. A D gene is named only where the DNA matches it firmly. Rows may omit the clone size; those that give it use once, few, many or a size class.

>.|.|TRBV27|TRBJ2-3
CASGTYSTDTQYF
TGTGCCAGCGGGACTTATAGCACAGATACGCAGTATTTT
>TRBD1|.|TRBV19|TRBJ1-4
CASRRQGFNEKLFF
TGTGCCAGTAGGAGACAGGGGTTCAATGAAAAACTGTTTTTT
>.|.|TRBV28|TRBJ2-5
CASSLPEWETQYF
TGTGCCAGCAGTTTGCCGGAGTGGGAGACCCAGTACTTC
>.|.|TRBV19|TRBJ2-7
CASSIASRGEQYF
TGTGCCAGTAGTATAGCATCCAGGGGCGAGCAGTACTTC
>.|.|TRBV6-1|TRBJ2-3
CASSEGPRETQYF
TGTGCCAGCAGTGAAGGTCCGAGGGAAACGCAGTATTTT
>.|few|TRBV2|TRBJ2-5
CASSINSQETQYF
TGTGCCAGCAGTATAAATAGTCAAGAGACCCAGTACTTC
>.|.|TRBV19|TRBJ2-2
CASSSGSGDGGELFF
TGTGCCAGTAGTTCTGGGAGTGGGGATGGCGGGGAGCTGTTTTTT
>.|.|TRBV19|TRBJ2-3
CASSPRRGSDTQYF
TGTGCCAGTAGCCCCAGGAGAGGGTCAGATACGCAGTATTTT
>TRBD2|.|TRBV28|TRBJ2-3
CASNSGREGDTQYF
TGTGCCAGCAATAGCGGGAGGGAAGGAGATACGCAGTATTTT
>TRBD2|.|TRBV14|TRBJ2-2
CASSQPRRTSGRSGELFF
TGTGCCAGCAGCCAACCCCGTCGGACTAGCGGGAGATCCGGGGAGCTGTTTTTT
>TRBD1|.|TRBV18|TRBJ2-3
CASSPPGQGDTQYF
TGTGCCAGCTCACCACCGGGACAGGGGGATACGCAGTATTTT
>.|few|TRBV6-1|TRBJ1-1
CASSERIFVSPAGAFF
TGTGCCAGCAGTGAAAGAATTTTTGTCTCGCCGGCAGGTGCTTTCTTT
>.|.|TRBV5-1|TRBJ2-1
CASSLTKGPPSINEQFF
TGCGCCAGCAGCTTGACGAAGGGGCCTCCCTCCATAAATGAGCAGTTCTTC
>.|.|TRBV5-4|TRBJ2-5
CASTVGVRTVGETQYF
TGTGCCAGCACCGTTGGGGTTAGGACAGTCGGAGAGACCCAGTACTTC
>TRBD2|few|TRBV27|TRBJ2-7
CASSLSTGSGSDEQYF
TGTGCCAGCAGTTTATCGACGGGTAGCGGGAGTGACGAGCAGTACTTC
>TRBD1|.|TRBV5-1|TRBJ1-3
CASSFSGDSENTIYF
TGCGCCAGCAGCTTTTCAGGGGACAGCGAAAACACCATATATTTT
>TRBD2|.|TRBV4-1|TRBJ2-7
CASSRPGLAVEQYF
TGCGCCAGCAGCCGTCCGGGACTAGCGGTCGAGCAGTACTTC
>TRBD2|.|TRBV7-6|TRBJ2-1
CASSWRDGEGDEQFF
TGTGCCAGCAGCTGGCGGGACGGGGAGGGCGATGAGCAGTTCTTC
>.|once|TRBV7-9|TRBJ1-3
CASSPTGLTSGNTIYF
TGTGCCAGCAGCCCTACTGGACTGACCTCTGGAAACACCATATATTTT
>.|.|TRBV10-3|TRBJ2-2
CAITPDGYRTGELFF
TGTGCCATCACTCCCGACGGGTACCGCACCGGGGAGCTGTTTTTT
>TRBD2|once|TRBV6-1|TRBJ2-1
CASSEPGLAGLSGPFF
TGTGCCAGCAGTGAACCGGGACTAGCGGGTCTCAGCGGTCCCTTCTTC
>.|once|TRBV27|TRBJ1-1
CASSLRAQGTRAFF
TGTGCCAGCAGTTTAAGGGCTCAGGGTACTCGAGCTTTCTTT
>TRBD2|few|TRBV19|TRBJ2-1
CASARLADSSYNEQFF
TGTGCCAGTGCAAGACTAGCAGACAGCTCCTACAATGAGCAGTTCTTC
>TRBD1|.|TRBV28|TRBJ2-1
CASSFGQGNEQFF
TGTGCCAGCAGTTTCGGACAGGGCAATGAGCAGTTCTTC
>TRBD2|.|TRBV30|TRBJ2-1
CARRVAGVKYEQFF
TGTGCTCGGAGGGTAGCGGGAGTTAAGTATGAGCAGTTCTTC
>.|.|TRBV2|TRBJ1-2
CASSIDSNYGYTF
TGTGCCAGCAGTATAGACAGCAACTATGGCTACACCTTC
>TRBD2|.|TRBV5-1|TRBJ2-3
CASSLGTSGTDTQYF
TGCGCCAGCAGCTTAGGGACTAGCGGGACAGATACGCAGTATTTT
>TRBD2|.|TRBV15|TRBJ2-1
CATRAKAGGGNEQFF
TGTGCCACCAGAGCGAAAGCGGGAGGAGGCAATGAGCAGTTCTTC
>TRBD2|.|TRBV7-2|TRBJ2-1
CASSFAGGPYEQFF
TGTGCCAGCAGCTTTGCGGGAGGGCCATATGAGCAGTTCTTC
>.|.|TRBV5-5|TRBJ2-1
CASSFVLVGNEQFF
TGTGCCAGCAGCTTCGTACTAGTTGGGAATGAGCAGTTCTTC
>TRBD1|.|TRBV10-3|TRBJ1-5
CAISADRQGLNQPQHF
TGTGCCATCAGTGCGGATCGACAGGGCTTAAATCAGCCCCAGCATTTT
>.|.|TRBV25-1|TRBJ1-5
CASSEGELNQPQHF
TGTGCCAGCAGTGAGGGAGAGCTCAATCAGCCCCAGCATTTT
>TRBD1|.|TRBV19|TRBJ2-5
CASSMARGPETQYF
TGTGCCAGTAGTATGGCCAGGGGGCCCGAGACCCAGTACTTC
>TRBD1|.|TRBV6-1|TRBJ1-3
CASSRDRDGNTIYF
TGTGCCAGCAGCAGGGACAGGGACGGAAACACCATATATTTT
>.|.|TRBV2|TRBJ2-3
CASDLAATDTQYF
TGTGCCAGCGATCTGGCGGCCACAGATACGCAGTATTTT
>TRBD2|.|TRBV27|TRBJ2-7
CASRGGSEQYF
TGTGCCAGCAGGGGGGGGAGCGAGCAGTACTTC
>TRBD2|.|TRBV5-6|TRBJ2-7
CASSPGTSSYEQYF
TGTGCCAGCAGTCCCGGGACTAGCAGCTACGAGCAGTACTTC
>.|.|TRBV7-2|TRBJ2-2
CASSFSGLTNTGELFF
TGTGCCAGCAGCTTTTCGGGACTCACGAACACCGGGGAGCTGTTTTTT
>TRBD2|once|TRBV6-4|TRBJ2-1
CASSEYGASGNNEQFF
TGTGCCAGCAGTGAGTATGGGGCTAGCGGTAACAATGAGCAGTTCTTC
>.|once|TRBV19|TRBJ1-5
CASNSLSGVGQPQHF
TGTGCCAGTAACTCCTTATCGGGGGTCGGGCAGCCCCAGCATTTT
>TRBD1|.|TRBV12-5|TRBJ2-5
CASGLRWSANRDRRKETQYF
TGTGCTAGTGGTTTGCGGTGGTCGGCAAACCGGGACAGGAGAAAAGAGACCCAGTACTTC
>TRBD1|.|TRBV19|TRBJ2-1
CASSQPPPRGLQFF
TGTGCCAGTAGTCAGCCGCCCCCCAGGGGGCTGCAGTTCTTC
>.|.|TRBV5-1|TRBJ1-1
CASSLVGDYTEAFF
TGCGCCAGCAGCTTGGTAGGGGATTACACTGAAGCTTTCTTT
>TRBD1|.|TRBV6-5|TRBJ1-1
CASSTYGTGWSEAFF
TGTGCCAGCTCAACCTACGGGACAGGGTGGTCTGAAGCTTTCTTT
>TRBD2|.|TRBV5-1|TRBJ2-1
CASSATSGRGDEQFF
TGCGCCAGCAGCGCCACTAGCGGGAGGGGGGATGAGCAGTTCTTC
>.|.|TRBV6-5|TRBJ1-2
CASSRSNYGYTF
TGTGCCAGCAGTCGGTCTAACTATGGCTACACCTTC
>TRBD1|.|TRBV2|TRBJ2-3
CASSVRDRVSQYF
TGTGCCAGCAGTGTTCGGGACAGGGTATCGCAGTATTTT
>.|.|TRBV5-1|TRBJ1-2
CASSLDNNGYTF
TGCGCCAGCAGCTTAGACAATAATGGCTACACCTTC
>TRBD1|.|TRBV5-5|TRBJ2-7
CASSPGTGGSEQYF
TGTGCCAGCAGCCCCGGGACAGGGGGCTCCGAGCAGTACTTC
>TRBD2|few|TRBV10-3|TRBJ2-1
CAISEGSGMSSYNEQFF
TGTGCCATCAGTGAGGGTAGCGGGATGAGCTCCTACAATGAGCAGTTCTTC
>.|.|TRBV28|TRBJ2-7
CASSLSYPSWEISYEQYF
TGTGCCAGCAGTTTATCTTATCCCAGTTGGGAGATCTCCTACGAGCAGTACTTC
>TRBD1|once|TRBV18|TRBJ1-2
CASSPLAGQGNGYTF
TGTGCCAGCTCACCACTAGCTGGACAGGGAAATGGCTACACCTTC
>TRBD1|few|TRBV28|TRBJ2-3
CASSLGQGATDTQYF
TGTGCCAGCAGTTTAGGACAGGGGGCCACAGATACGCAGTATTTT
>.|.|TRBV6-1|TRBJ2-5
CASSEGLVQETQYF
TGTGCCAGCAGTGAAGGACTTGTCCAAGAGACCCAGTACTTC
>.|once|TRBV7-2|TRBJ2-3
CASSQQSPGTDTQYF
TGTGCCAGCAGTCAACAATCCCCGGGGACAGATACGCAGTATTTT
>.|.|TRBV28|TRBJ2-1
CASSSKREQFF
TGTGCCAGCAGTTCAAAGCGGGAGCAGTTCTTC
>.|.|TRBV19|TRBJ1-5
CASSPYRRDRPSTRLNQPQHF
TGTGCCAGTAGTCCTTACCGACGCGACAGACCCTCCACCCGACTTAATCAGCCCCAGCATTTT